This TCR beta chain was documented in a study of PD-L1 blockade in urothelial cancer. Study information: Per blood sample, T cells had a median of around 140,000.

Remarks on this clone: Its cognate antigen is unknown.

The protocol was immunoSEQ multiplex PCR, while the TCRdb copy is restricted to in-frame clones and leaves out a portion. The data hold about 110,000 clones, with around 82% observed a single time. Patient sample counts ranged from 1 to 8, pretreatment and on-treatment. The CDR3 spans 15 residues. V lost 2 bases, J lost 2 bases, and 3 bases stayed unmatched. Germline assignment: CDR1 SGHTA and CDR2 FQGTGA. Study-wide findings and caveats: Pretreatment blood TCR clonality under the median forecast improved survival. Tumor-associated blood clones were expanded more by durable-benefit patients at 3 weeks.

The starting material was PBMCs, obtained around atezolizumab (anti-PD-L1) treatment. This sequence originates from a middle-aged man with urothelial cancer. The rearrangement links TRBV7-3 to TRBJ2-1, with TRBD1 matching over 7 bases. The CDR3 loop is CASSLGGTAYNEQFF. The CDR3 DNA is TGTGCCAGCAGCTTAGGTGGGACAGCCTACAATGAGCAGTTCTTC.